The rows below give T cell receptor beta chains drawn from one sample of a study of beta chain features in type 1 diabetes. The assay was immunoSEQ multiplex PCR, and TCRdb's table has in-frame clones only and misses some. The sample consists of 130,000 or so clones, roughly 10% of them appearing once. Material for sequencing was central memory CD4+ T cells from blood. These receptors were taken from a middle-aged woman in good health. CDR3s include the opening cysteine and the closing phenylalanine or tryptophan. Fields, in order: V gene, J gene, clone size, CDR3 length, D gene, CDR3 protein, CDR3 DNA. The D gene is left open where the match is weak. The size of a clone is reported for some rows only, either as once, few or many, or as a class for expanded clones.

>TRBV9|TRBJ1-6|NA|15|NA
CASSVAGFNNSPLHF
TGTGCCAGCAGCGTAGCCGGGTTTAATAATTCACCCCTCCACTTT
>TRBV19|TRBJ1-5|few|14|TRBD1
CASSSSTGGQPQHF
TGTGCCAGTAGTTCCTCGACAGGGGGCCAGCCCCAGCATTTT
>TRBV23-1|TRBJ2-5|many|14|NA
CASSQSIREKTQYF
TGCGCCAGCAGTCAATCGATCAGGGAAAAGACCCAGTACTTC
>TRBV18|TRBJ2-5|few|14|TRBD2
CASSRASGQETQYF
TGTGCCAGCTCACGGGCTAGCGGGCAAGAGACCCAGTACTTC
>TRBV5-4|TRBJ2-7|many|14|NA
CASSSREGAYEQYF
TGTGCCAGCAGCTCGCGGGAAGGGGCCTACGAGCAGTACTTC
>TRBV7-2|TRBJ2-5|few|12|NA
CASSFSRETQYF
TGTGCCAGCAGCTTCTCTAGGGAGACCCAGTACTTC
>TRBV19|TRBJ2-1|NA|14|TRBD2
CASSTVGGGLEQFF
TGTGCCAGTAGTACCGTGGGCGGGGGGCTTGAGCAGTTCTTC
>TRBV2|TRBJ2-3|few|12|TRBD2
CASNSGADTQYF
TGTGCCAGCAATAGCGGGGCAGATACGCAGTATTTT
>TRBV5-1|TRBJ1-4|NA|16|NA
CASSPRQYGRNEKLFF
TGCGCCAGCAGCCCTAGACAGTATGGACGAAATGAAAAACTGTTTTTT
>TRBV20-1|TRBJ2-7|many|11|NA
CSVGNLHEQYF
TGCAGTGTCGGGAATCTCCACGAGCAGTACTTC
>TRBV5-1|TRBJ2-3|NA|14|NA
CASKLGGAADTQYF
TGCGCCAGTAAATTAGGGGGGGCCGCAGATACGCAGTATTTT
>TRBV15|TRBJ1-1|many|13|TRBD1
CATRTGLGTEAFF
TGTGCCACCCGGACAGGGCTCGGCACTGAAGCTTTCTTT
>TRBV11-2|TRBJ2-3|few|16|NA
CASSSGLGQYTDTQYF
TGTGCCAGCAGCTCGGGACTCGGTCAATACACAGATACGCAGTATTTT
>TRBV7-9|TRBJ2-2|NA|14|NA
CASSLSFSTGELFF
TGTGCCAGCAGCTTATCCTTTTCCACCGGGGAGCTGTTTTTT
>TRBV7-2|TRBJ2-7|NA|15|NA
CASSFSHRPTDEQYF
TGTGCCAGCAGCTTCTCCCACAGGCCTACCGACGAGCAGTACTTC
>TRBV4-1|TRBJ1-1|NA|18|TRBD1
CASSHGPRTGKRSTEAFF
TGCGCCAGCAGCCATGGACCCCGGACAGGTAAAAGAAGCACTGAAGCTTTCTTT
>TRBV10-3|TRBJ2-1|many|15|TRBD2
CAISGGAGADNEQFF
TGTGCCATCAGTGGGGGAGCGGGGGCTGATAATGAGCAGTTCTTC
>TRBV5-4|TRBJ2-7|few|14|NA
CASSLGLQGSEQYF
TGTGCCAGCAGCTTGGGACTACAGGGTAGTGAGCAGTACTTC
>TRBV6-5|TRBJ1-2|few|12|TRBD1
CASRDRGLRYTF
TGTGCCAGCAGGGACAGGGGGCTCCGCTACACCTTC
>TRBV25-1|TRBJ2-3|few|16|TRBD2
CASSYRLAEGPDTQYF
TGTGCCAGCAGTTACCGACTAGCAGAGGGGCCAGATACGCAGTATTTT
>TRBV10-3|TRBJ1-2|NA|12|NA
CAISEGAYGYTF
TGTGCCATCAGTGAGGGGGCTTATGGCTACACCTTC
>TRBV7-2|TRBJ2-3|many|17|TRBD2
CASSKTSGGGYTDTQYF
TGTGCCAGCAGCAAGACTAGCGGGGGAGGGTACACAGATACGCAGTATTTT
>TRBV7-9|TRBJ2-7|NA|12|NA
CASSSRVYEQYF
TGTGCCAGCAGCTCGAGGGTCTACGAGCAGTACTTC
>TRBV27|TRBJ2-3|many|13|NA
CASKEDSSDTQYF
TGTGCCAGCAAGGAGGACAGCTCAGATACGCAGTATTTT
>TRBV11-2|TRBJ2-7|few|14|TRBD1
CASSKDRGLYEQYF
TGTGCCAGCAGCAAGGACAGGGGGCTTTACGAGCAGTACTTC
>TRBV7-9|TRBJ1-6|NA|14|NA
CASSLNPGHSPLHF
TGTGCCAGCAGCTTGAATCCAGGTCACTCACCCCTCCACTTT
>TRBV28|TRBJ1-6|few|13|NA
CASSLSGPSPLHF
TGTGCCAGCAGTTTATCTGGGCCCTCACCCCTCCACTTT
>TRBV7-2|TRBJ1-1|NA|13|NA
CASSVGRDTEAFF
TGTGCCAGCAGCGTGGGGAGGGACACTGAAGCTTTCTTT
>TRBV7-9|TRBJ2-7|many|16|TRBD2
CASSPLAGGQTYEQYF
TGTGCCAGCAGCCCCCTAGCGGGGGGGCAGACCTACGAGCAGTACTTC
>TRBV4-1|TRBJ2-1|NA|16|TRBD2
CASSQDAAGDYNEQFF
TGCGCCAGCAGCCAAGATGCAGCGGGAGATTACAATGAGCAGTTCTTC
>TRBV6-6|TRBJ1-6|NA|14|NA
CASSEQGRASPLHF
TGTGCCAGCAGCGAACAGGGTAGGGCTTCACCCCTCCACTTT
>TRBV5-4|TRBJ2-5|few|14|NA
CASSLVRGQETQYF
TGTGCCAGCAGCTTAGTTCGGGGACAAGAGACCCAGTACTTC
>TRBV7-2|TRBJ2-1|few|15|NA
CASSPNSVSYNEQFF
TGTGCCAGCAGCCCAAATAGCGTATCCTACAATGAGCAGTTCTTC
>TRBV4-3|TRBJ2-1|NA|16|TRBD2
CASSQDPGTSGDRQFF
TGCGCCAGCAGCCAAGACCCGGGGACTAGCGGGGATCGGCAGTTCTTC
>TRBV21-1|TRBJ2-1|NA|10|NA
CASSQGEQFF
TGTGCCAGCAGCCAGGGGGAGCAGTTCTTC
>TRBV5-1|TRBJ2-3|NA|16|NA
CASSLGLGGSTDTQYF
TGCGCCAGCAGCTTGGGACTCGGCGGAAGCACAGATACGCAGTATTTT
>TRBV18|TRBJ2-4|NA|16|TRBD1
CASSPPGQGGKNIQYF
TGTGCCAGCTCACCACCGGGACAGGGAGGCAAAAACATTCAGTACTTC
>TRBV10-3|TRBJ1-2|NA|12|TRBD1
CAITRDRDGYTF
TGTGCCATCACAAGGGACAGGGATGGCTACACCTTC
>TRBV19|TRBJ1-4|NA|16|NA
CASSIGLRIGDEKLFF
TGTGCCAGTAGTATCGGGTTGAGGATCGGGGATGAAAAACTGTTTTTT
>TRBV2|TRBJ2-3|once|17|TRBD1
CASRAYGTGKSTDTQYF
TGTGCCAGCAGAGCCTACGGGACAGGGAAATCCACAGATACGCAGTATTTT
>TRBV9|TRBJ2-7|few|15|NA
CASSVGIQEFYEQYF
TGTGCCAGCAGCGTAGGAATCCAGGAATTCTACGAGCAGTACTTC
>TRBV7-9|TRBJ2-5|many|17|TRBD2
CASSPGLAGVLQETQYF
TGTGCCAGCAGCCCCGGACTAGCGGGGGTACTCCAAGAGACCCAGTACTTC
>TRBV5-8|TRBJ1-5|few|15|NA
CASSETGYRGQPQHF
TGTGCCAGCAGCGAGACAGGTTACCGGGGTCAGCCCCAGCATTTT
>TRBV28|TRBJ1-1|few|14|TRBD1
CASSSTGGKAEAFF
TGTGCCAGCAGTTCGACAGGGGGTAAGGCTGAAGCTTTCTTT
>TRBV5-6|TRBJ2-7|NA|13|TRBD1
CASSLHRGYEQYF
TGTGCCAGCAGCCTACACAGGGGCTACGAGCAGTACTTC
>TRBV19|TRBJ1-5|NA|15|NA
CASRATDGVRQPQHF
TGTGCCAGTAGAGCCACGGACGGGGTGCGTCAGCCCCAGCATTTT
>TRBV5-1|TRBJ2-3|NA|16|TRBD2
CASSSGLAWDTDTQYF
TGCGCCAGCAGCTCCGGACTAGCGTGGGACACAGATACGCAGTATTTT
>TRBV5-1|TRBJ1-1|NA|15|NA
CASSLGAGIHTEAFF
TGCGCCAGCAGCTTGGGGGCGGGTATTCACACTGAAGCTTTCTTT
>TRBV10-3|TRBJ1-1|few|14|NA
CAISEPLGGTEAFF
TGTGCCATCAGTGAACCTCTCGGGGGCACTGAAGCTTTCTTT
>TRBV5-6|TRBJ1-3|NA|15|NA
CASSRGGVVGNTIYF
TGTGCCAGCAGCCGAGGGGGGGTTGTTGGAAACACCATATATTTT
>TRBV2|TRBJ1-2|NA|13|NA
CASKDGSGYGYTF
TGTGCCAGCAAAGACGGTAGCGGCTATGGCTACACCTTC
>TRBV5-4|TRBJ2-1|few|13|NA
CASSLAGNNEQFF
TGTGCCAGCAGCTTGGCAGGGAACAATGAGCAGTTCTTC
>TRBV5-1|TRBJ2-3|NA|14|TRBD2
CASTSGGGGDTQYF
TGCGCCAGTACTAGCGGGGGGGGCGGAGATACGCAGTATTTT